This T cell receptor beta chain was recovered during a study of OX40 agonist ivuxolimab in advanced cancers. The assay was immunoSEQ multiplex PCR, and TCRdb's table has in-frame clones only and misses some. The sample consists of 82,000 or so clones, roughly 90% of them appearing once. CDR3 size: 16 residues. In germline, CDR1 is SGHNT, CDR2 YENEEA. With 8 bases removed from V and 4 bases from J, the gap between germline ends came to 23 bases. J is TRBJ1-2 and V is TRBV11-3; D is undetermined. Sequenced here: CD4+ or CD8+ T cells sorted from blood, sampled in a trial of the OX40 agonist ivuxolimab. This TCR derives from an adult with an advanced solid tumor such as melanoma, head and neck, liver or kidney cancer. CDR3 loop: CASVGSGRPRGYGYTF. The DNA of the CDR3 is TGTGCCAGCGTGGGGAGCGGGCGACCCCGGGGCTATGGCTACACCTTC.